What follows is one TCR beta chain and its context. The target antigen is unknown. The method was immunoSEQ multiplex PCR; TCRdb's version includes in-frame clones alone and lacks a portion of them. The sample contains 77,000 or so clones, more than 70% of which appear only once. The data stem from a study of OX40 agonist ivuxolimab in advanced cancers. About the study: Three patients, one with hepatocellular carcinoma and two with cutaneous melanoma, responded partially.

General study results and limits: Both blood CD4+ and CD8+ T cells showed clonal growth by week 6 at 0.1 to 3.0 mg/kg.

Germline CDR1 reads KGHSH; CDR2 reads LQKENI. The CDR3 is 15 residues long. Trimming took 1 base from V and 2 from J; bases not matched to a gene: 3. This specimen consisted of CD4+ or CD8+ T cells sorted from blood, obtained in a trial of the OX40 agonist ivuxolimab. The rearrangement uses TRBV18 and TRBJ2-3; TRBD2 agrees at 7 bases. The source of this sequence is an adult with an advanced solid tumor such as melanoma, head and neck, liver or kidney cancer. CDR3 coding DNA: TGTGCCAGCTCACCACGGGGAGGGCTCACAGATACGCAGTATTTT. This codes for CASSPRGGLTDTQYF.